The 6 T cell receptor beta chains listed next were all sequenced from one sample in a study of spatial heterogeneity in lung cancer. Time point given: sample taken at primary tumor resection. Unsorted whole RNA of tumor, nontumor lung or frozen PBMC was sequenced. From the 5' RACE reads, TCRdb called clonotypes with MiXCR, one entry per CDR3 protein. The sample holds about 10,000 distinct CDR3 sequences, roughly 3.9% seen once. Sequenced here: normal lung tissue next to the tumor, sampled at surgery. These receptors were collected from a male donor with early-stage non-small cell lung cancer.

This clonotype is categorized as medium-sized. This beta chain is off target for a library built for alpha chains, so its abundance means little. The chain links TRBV20-1 to TRBJ1-4, with D possibly TRBD1 on 5 matching bases. The length of the CDR3 is 16 residues. The germline gives CDR1 DFQATT, CDR2 SNEGSKA (reference sequence). Trimming cost V 4 bases and J 5 bases, with 20 bases left between them. The CDR3 here is CSAMGVRFVGNEKLFF. CDR3 in DNA: TGCAGTGCTATGGGGGTGAGGTTTGTAGGGAATGAAAAACTGTTTTTT.

This clonotype is classed as medium-sized. As an off-target read in a library built for alpha chains, this beta chain has a frequency of little significance. The chain links TRBV9 to TRBJ2-3, with D uncertain. CDR1 is SGDLS, CDR2 YYNGEE, per germline. This CDR3 comprises 12 residues. Trimming removed 1 base at V and 2 bases at J, with 2 bases between. The CDR3 DNA reads as TGTGCCAGCAGCGTATCCACAGATACGCAGTATTTT. This encodes CASSVSTDTQYF.

This clonotype was counted many times. As an off-target read in a library built for alpha chains, this beta chain has a frequency of little significance. The chain recombines TRBV7-2 with TRBJ2-3; D not resolved. V was trimmed by 1 base and J by 2 bases, leaving 13 bases between them. The V gene's germline CDR1 is SGHTA and CDR2 FQGNSA. The CDR3 length is 16 residues. CDR3 sequence: CASSLGVSRYTDTQYF. CDR3 sequence (DNA): TGTGCCAGCAGCTTAGGGGTTAGCCGTTACACAGATACGCAGTATTTT.

In its sample, this clonotype was seen many times. This beta chain turned up in a library designed for alpha chains; as an off-target read, its abundance says little. V usage is TRBV28 and J usage is TRBJ1-1, with D hard to call. V lost 1 base and J 1 base, leaving 7 bases between the germline ends. Germline V gene data show CDR1 as MDHEN and CDR2 as SYDVKM. The CDR3 length is 14 residues. The CDR3 nucleotides read TGTGCCAGCAGTTTATTGCTGGAGAACACTGAAGCTTTCTTT. It yields the protein CASSLLLENTEAFF.

This clonotype has a count of ten or more. This beta chain is a stray sequence in a library constructed for alpha chains; its clone size is not meaningful. The chain has TRBV20-1 and TRBJ1-5, with 10 bases identical to TRBD1. This CDR3 contains 14 residues. Germline CDR1 reads DFQATT; CDR2 reads SNEGSKA (reference sequence). V dropped 6 bases and J dropped 7; count of bases not matched to a gene: 9. CDR3 sequence reads: CSAADRGGLQPQHF. CDR3 DNA: TGCAGTGCCGCGGACAGGGGGGGATTGCAGCCCCAGCATTTT.

This clonotype occurred many times. The library was prepared for alpha chains; this beta chain is a stray read, so its frequency means little. V is TRBV5-1 and J is TRBJ1-1; D is possibly TRBD1 (6 bases). Between the trimmed V and J ends, which lost 0 bases and 2 bases, there was a span of 11 bases. The CDR3 consists of 15 residues. Germline CDR1 is SGHRS and CDR2 is YFSETQ. DNA of the CDR3: TGCGCCAGCAGCTTGGTGGGGGCTCAAAACACTGAAGCTTTCTTT. It specifies CASSLVGAQNTEAFF. Together with reference TRBV5-1 and TRBJ1-1, the CDR3 gives the full variable domain: KAGVTQTPRYLIKTRGQQVTLSCSPISGHRSVSWYQQTPGQGLQFLFEYFSETQRNKGNFPGRFSGRQFSNSRSEMNVSTLELGDSALYLCASSLVGAQNTEAFFGQGTRLTVV.